This T cell receptor beta chain was recovered during a study of vaccination and CD4 T cells after COVID-19. Study background: Blood was drawn a median around 70 days post second dose, range 14 to 241.

The V end lost 2 bases, the J end lost 4 bases, and 14 bases lay between the germline ends. Germline-derived CDR1 and CDR2 are MNHNS and SASEGT. This CDR3 contains 15 residues. The Oncomine TCR Beta short-read assay was applied to DNA of cultured CD4+ T cells. The source of extracted genomic DNA was cultured CD4+ T cells. Each CDR3 protein is one row after TCRdb ran MiXCR on the PCR reads. Of 8,500 to 10,000 distinct CDR3 sequences in the sample, around three fifths were seen once. The treatment: roughly nine-day PBMC culture with coronavirus spike peptide pools or control peptides (ViraFEST assay). CD4+ T lymphocytes from the unexposed donor were collected before the COVID-19 pandemic (2011-2018). ViraFEST used peptide pools to expand antigen-specific T cells, then sequenced TCRs. Each of days 3 and 7 saw half the medium replaced by fresh IL-2 medium. On this clonotype itself: Its cognate antigen is unknown.

Sample: CD4+ T cells from blood, cultured in vitro. This clonotype originated in a human donor in good health. V gene TRBV6-1 combines with J gene TRBJ1-2; no firm D call. Written as DNA, the CDR3 is TGTGCCAGCAGTGAACTCGGAGGAGGGCTCTATGGCTACACCTTC. It specifies CASSELGGGLYGYTF.